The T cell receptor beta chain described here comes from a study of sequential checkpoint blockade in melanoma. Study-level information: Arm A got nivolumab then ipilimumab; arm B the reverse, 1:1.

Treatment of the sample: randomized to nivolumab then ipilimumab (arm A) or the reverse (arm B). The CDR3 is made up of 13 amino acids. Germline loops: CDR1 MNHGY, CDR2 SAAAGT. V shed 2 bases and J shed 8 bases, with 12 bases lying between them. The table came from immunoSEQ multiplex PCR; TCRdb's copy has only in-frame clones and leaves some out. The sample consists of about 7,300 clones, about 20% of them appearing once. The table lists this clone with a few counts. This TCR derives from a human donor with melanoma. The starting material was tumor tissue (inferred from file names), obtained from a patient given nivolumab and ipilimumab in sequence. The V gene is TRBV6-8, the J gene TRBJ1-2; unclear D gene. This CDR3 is CASSYVGSGGYTF. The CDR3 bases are TGTGCCAGCAGTTACGTGGGAAGTGGCGGCTACACCTTC.